Listed here are 23 T cell receptor beta chains from one sample, sequenced in a study of metastatic and nonmetastatic thyroid tumors. TCRdb re-called clones via MiXCR from the PCR reads. The sample consists of some 15,000 clones, 3% to 4% of them appearing once. Ahead of thyroid surgery, no patient had received treatment of any kind. Sequenced material: tumor tissue. Source of these receptors: a female donor with papillary thyroid cancer or a benign thyroid nodule (not recorded which). Some clones in this sample may be carry-over from other donors' samples.

This clone is termed large. The chain couples TRBV12-3 or TRBV12-4 to TRBJ2-7; 10 positions match TRBD2. The CDR3 contains 14 residues. V was pared by 6 bases and J by 0 bases, with 2 bases of the junction left unmatched. The DNA for the CDR3 is TGTGCCAGCAGGGTAGCGGGAGGCTCCTACGAGCAGTACTTC. Its translation is CASRVAGGSYEQYF.

This clone turned up a few times. This sequence joins TRBV6-5 and TRBJ2-2; 10 bases are a match to TRBD2. V was pared by 5 bases and J by 5 bases, with 11 bases of the junction left unmatched. This CDR3 contains 17 residues. Germline CDR1 and CDR2: MNHEY and SVGAGI. The CDR3 DNA reads as TGTGCCAGCAGTCACTACCCTGGACTAGCGGAAACCGGGGAGCTGTTTTTT. Protein sequence: CASSHYPGLAETGELFF.

This clone has more than one count but fewer than ten. The chain links TRBV10-3 to TRBJ2-1, with a weak D call TRBD2 (5 bases). V dropped 6 bases and J dropped 7 bases, with 7 bases sitting between them. Germline lookup yields CDR1 ENHRY and CDR2 SYGVKD. The CDR3 is made up of 11 amino acids. The CDR3 DNA follows: TGTGCCATCAGCGACTATAATGAGCAGTTCTTC. The encoded protein is CAISDYNEQFF.

This clone was found many times. V is TRBV6-1 and J is TRBJ1-1; TRBD1 matches at 9 bases. CDR1 and CDR2 from the germline V gene are MNHNS and SASEGT. Trimming removed 5 bases from V and 7 bases from J; junction bases left unmatched: 11. The CDR3 loop spans 15 amino acids. CDR3 bases: TGTGCCAGCAGTACTCAAACAGGGGGCTTCGGTGAAGCTTTCTTT. It is translated as CASSTQTGGFGEAFF.

This sequence joins TRBV20-1 and TRBJ2-7, with 9 bases lining up with TRBD2. V was pared by 3 bases and J by 2 bases, with 8 bases of the junction left unmatched. CDR3 length: 15 amino acids. Germline V gene data show CDR1 as DFQATT and CDR2 as SNEGSKA (reference sequence). CDR3 residues: CSASVASGITYEQYF. The DNA of the CDR3 is TGCAGTGCTAGCGTTGCTAGCGGGATTACCTACGAGCAGTACTTC.

The chain couples TRBV6-2 or TRBV6-3 to TRBJ1-6; D unresolved. The ends were cut back, 0 bases at V and 10 bases at J, with 16 bases in the middle. From germline, CDR1 is MNHEY and CDR2 SVGEGT. CDR3 length: 16 amino acids. CDR3 loop: CASSYSIGIKESPLHF. Here the CDR3 DNA reads TGTGCCAGCAGTTACTCGATAGGGATCAAAGAATCACCCCTCCACTTT.

This clone was seen more than once but under ten times. J is TRBJ1-1 and V is TRBV5-1; 8 bases map to TRBD1. This CDR3 region has 13 residues. CDR1 and CDR2 (germline): SGHRS, YFSETQ. V trimming: 3 bases; J trimming: 10 bases; junction bases outside the gene matches: 8. CDR3: CASSSTGVAGAFF. CDR3 coding DNA: TGCGCCAGCAGCTCGACAGGGGTAGCGGGAGCTTTCTTT.

This clone counts as large. This rearrangement joins TRBV12-3 or TRBV12-4 to TRBJ1-1, with TRBD1 matching 7 bases. V lost 3 bases to trimming and J lost 4 bases; unmatched junction nucleotides: 5. The CDR3 is 14 residues long. The CDR3 DNA reads TGTGCCAGCAGTTTGTTGCAGGGGGGCACTGAAGCTTTCTTT. Its protein is CASSLLQGGTEAFF.

On this clone: Within the sample, other DNA sequences also encode this same CDR3. V gene TRBV2 combines with J gene TRBJ2-1, with D perhaps matching TRBD2 (6 bases). V lost 5 bases and J lost 1, with 18 bases in between. This CDR3 is 17 amino acids long. The germline V gene encodes CDR1 SNHLY and CDR2 FYNNEI. CDR3 bases: TGTGCCAGCAGTTCCTTTAGCGGTATAGGTTCCTACAATGAGCAGTTCTTC. It yields the protein CASSSFSGIGSYNEQFF.

This clone came up a few times. V is TRBV6-5 and J is TRBJ2-7; a weak D match, TRBD2 (6 bases). The V and J ends lost 0 bases and 2 bases respectively, with 14 bases between them. CDR1 and CDR2 from the germline V gene are MNHEY and SVGAGI. CDR3 length: 16 residues. CDR3: CASSYSRASAAYEQYF. CDR3 coding DNA: TGTGCCAGCAGTTACTCGAGGGCTAGCGCGGCCTACGAGCAGTACTTC.

This chain uses TRBV20-1 with TRBJ2-7; 8 nucleotides align to TRBD2. This CDR3 is built from 14 residues. Germline-derived CDR1 and CDR2 are DFQATT and SNEGSKA (reference sequence). Trimming removed 3 bases from V and 6 bases from J; junction bases left unmatched: 10. CDR3 region: CSASPAGVGGEQYF. CDR3 DNA sequence: TGCAGTGCTAGCCCAGCGGGAGTTGGTGGCGAGCAGTACTTC.

This clone was counted only a few times. The J gene is TRBJ1-2, the V gene TRBV6-1, with D uncertain. The CDR3 is 14 residues long. Germline lookup yields CDR1 MNHNS and CDR2 SASEGT. V dropped 6 bases and J dropped 8 bases, with 19 bases sitting between them. As DNA, the CDR3 is TGTGCCAGCAGATTGACGCGTTGGGTAGCCGGCTACACCTTC. This gives the protein CASRLTRWVAGYTF.

This clone was seen a few times. This rearrangement joins TRBV6-1 to TRBJ2-7; 10 bases align to TRBD2. This CDR3 contains 15 residues. J was trimmed by 2 bases and V by 6 bases; bases with no gene match: 7. Per germline, CDR1 MNHNS and CDR2 SASEGT. CDR3 amino acids: CASRRGTSDAYEQYF. DNA for the CDR3: TGTGCCAGCAGACGAGGGACTAGCGACGCCTACGAGCAGTACTTC.

This clone was seen only a few times. This sequence joins TRBV11-3 and TRBJ2-2; no firm D call. CDR1 and CDR2 from the germline V gene are SGHNT and YENEEA. The germline V and J ends were trimmed by 1 base and 5 bases, with 8 bases remaining between them. The CDR3 has 14 residues. In DNA, the CDR3 is TGTGCCAGCAGCTTAGGTGTTAGTACCGGGGAGCTGTTTTTT. Translating gives CASSLGVSTGELFF.

This clone was detected a few times. V usage is TRBV7-2 and J usage is TRBJ1-2; 10 positions match TRBD1. V gave up 1 base and J gave up 6 bases; unmatched junction bases: 11. CDR1 and CDR2 (germline): SGHTA, FQGNSA. The CDR3 contains 17 residues. The CDR3 region has the DNA TGTGCCAGCAGCTTAGGACTTGGGACAGGGGTTCTCCATGGCTACACCTTC. It yields the protein CASSLGLGTGVLHGYTF. The full variable domain, with the rest looked up from reference TRBV7-2 and TRBJ1-2, is GAGVSQSPSNKVTEKGKDVELRCDPISGHTALYWYRQSLGQGLEFLIYFQGNSAPDKSGLPSDRFSAERTGGSVSTLTIQRTQQEDSAVYLCASSLGLGTGVLHGYTFGSGTRLTVV.

The sample holds many counts of this clone. The chain combines TRBV6-1 with TRBJ2-2; unclear D gene. Germline V gene lookup returns CDR1 MNHNS and CDR2 SASEGT. Deletions cut 4 bases from V and 4 bases from J, with 10 bases between. The CDR3 length is 14 residues. CDR3 sequence: CASSALSSTGELFF. The CDR3 bases are TGTGCCAGCAGTGCCCTTTCGAGCACCGGGGAGCTGTTTTTT.

This clone was observed many times. Other DNA sequences in the same sample also yield this CDR3. The V and J genes are TRBV27 and TRBJ1-6; tentatively, D is TRBD1 (5 bases). Trimming cost V 1 base and J 9 bases, with 13 bases left between them. CDR3 length: 15 amino acids. Germline-derived CDR1 and CDR2 are MNHEY and SMNVEV (reference sequence). This CDR3 is CASSLYGGGISPLHF. The CDR3 DNA reads as TGTGCCAGCAGTTTATACGGGGGGGGTATTTCACCCCTCCACTTT.

This clone was seen more than once but under ten times. The V call is TRBV3-1, the J call TRBJ1-2; no clear D. Trimming stripped 6 bases from V and 0 bases from J, with 5 bases between. CDR1 LGHDT and CDR2 YNNKEL come from the germline V gene (reference sequence). This CDR3 is built from 12 residues. The CDR3 bases are TGTGCCAGCAGAGGGACTAACTATGGCTACACCTTC. Its protein product is CASRGTNYGYTF.

This CDR3 reads CATSDSSAGLAGEAETQYF. DNA for the CDR3: TGTGCCACCAGTGATTCAAGCGCTGGACTAGCGGGAGAGGCTGAGACCCAGTACTTC. The chain employs TRBV24-1 and TRBJ2-5, with 13 nucleotides matching TRBD2. V lost 2 bases, J lost 5 bases, and 13 bases stayed unmatched. The germline V gene encodes CDR1 KGHDR and CDR2 SFDVKD. The CDR3 spans 19 residues.

This clone was seen a few times. The chain carries TRBV20-1 and TRBJ1-1; 12 positions agree with TRBD1. The germline V gene has CDR1 DFQATT and CDR2 SNEGSKA (reference sequence). Trimming removed 5 bases from V and 10 bases from J; junction bases left unmatched: 11. CDR3 length equals 14 residues. The CDR3 reads CSARSGTGGFGAFF. The CDR3 coding sequence is TGCAGTGCTCGATCCGGGACAGGGGGCTTCGGAGCTTTCTTT.

This clone was found a few times. This chain connects TRBV24-1 to TRBJ1-2; tentatively, D is TRBD1 (5 bases). CDR1 and CDR2 (germline): KGHDR, SFDVKD. CDR3 length: 13 residues. With 10 bases removed from V and 0 bases from J, the gap between germline ends came to 11 bases. CDR3 DNA sequence: TGTGCCACTTCCGACAGAGCTAACTATGGCTACACCTTC. It yields the protein CATSDRANYGYTF.

The V call is TRBV6-1, the J call TRBJ1-4; 8 bases match TRBD1. CDR3 length: 15 amino acids. Trimming cost V 5 bases and J 6 bases; bases outside gene matches: 8. Germline assignment: CDR1 MNHNS and CDR2 SASEGT. The CDR3 bases are TGTGCCAGCAGTAACGGACAGGGAGAGTATGAAAAACTGTTTTTT. Amino acid sequence: CASSNGQGEYEKLFF.

This clone was found a few times. This chain's CDR3 is CASGLASGNTQYF. As DNA, the CDR3 is TGTGCCAGCGGGTTAGCTTCGGGAAATACGCAGTATTTT. V usage is TRBV6-1 and J usage is TRBJ2-3; perhaps TRBD2 as D (5 bases). Between the trimmed V and J ends, which lost 8 bases and 7 bases, there was a span of 16 bases. The CDR3 runs 13 residues. Germline CDR1 and CDR2: MNHNS and SASEGT.